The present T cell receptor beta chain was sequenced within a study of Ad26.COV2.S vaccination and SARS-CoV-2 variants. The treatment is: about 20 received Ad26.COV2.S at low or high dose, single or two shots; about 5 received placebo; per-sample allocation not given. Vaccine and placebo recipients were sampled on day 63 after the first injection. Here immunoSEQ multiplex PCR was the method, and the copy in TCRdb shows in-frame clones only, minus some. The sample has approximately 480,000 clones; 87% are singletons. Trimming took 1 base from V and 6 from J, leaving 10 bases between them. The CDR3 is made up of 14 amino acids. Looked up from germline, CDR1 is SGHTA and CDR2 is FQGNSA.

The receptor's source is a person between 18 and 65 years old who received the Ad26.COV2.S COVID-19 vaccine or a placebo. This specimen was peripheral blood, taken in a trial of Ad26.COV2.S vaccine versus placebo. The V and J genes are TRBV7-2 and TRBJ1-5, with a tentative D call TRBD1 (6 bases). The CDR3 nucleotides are TGTGCCAGCAGCTTAGTTGGGGGCGGTCAGCCCCAGCATTTT. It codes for CASSLVGGGQPQHF.